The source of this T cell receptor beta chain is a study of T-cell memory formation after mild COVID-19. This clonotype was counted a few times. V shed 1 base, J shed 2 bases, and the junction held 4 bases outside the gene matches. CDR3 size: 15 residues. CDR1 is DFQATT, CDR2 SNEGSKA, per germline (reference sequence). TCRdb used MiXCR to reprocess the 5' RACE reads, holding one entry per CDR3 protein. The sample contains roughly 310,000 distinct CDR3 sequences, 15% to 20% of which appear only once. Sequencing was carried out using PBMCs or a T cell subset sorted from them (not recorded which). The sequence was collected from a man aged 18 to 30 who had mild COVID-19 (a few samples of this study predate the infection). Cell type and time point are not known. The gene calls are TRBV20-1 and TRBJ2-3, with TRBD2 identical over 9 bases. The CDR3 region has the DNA TGCAGTGCTAGAGGTCCTAGCGGGGCCACAGATACGCAGTATTTT. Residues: CSARGPSGATDTQYF.